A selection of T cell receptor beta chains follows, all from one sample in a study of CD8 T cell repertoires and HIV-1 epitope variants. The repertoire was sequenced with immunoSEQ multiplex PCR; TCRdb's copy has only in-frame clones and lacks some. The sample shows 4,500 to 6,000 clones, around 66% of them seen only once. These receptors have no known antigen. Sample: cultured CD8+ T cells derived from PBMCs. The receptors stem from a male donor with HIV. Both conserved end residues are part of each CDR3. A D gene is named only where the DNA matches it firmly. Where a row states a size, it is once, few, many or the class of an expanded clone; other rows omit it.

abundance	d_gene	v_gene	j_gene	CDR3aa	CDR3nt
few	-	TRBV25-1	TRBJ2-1	CASRPASSYNEQFF	TGTGCCAGCAGACCGGCGAGCTCCTACAATGAGCAGTTCTTC
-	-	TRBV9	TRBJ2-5	CASSVEETQYF	TGTGCCAGCAGCGTAGAAGAGACCCAGTACTTC
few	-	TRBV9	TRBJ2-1	CASSPLANEQFF	TGTGCCAGCAGCCCCCTCGCCAATGAGCAGTTCTTC
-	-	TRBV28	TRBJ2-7	CASSRSVGGSYEQYF	TGTGCCAGCTCCCGCAGCGTCGGCGGCTCCTACGAGCAGTACTTC
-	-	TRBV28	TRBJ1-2	CASSLVTEANYGYTF	TGTGCCAGCAGTTTAGTCACGGAGGCTAACTATGGCTACACCTTC
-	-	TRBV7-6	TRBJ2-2	CASSRYEGTGELFF	TGTGCCAGCAGTAGATACGAGGGCACCGGGGAGCTGTTTTTT
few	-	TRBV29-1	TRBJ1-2	CSVFIGGGYTF	TGCAGCGTTTTCATCGGAGGCGGCTACACCTTC
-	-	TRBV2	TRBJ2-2	CASSDRATGELFF	TGTGCCAGCAGTGACAGGGCTACCGGGGAGCTGTTTTTT
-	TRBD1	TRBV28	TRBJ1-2	CASSPRETRTGGHGYTF	TGTGCCAGCAGCCCACGGGAAACGCGGACAGGGGGCCATGGCTACACCTTC
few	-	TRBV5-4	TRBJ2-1	CASRMDSHNEQFF	TGTGCCAGCAGGATGGACAGCCACAATGAGCAGTTCTTC
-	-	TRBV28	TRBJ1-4	CASNVWGATNEKLFF	TGTGCCAGCAATGTCTGGGGCGCAACTAATGAAAAACTGTTTTTT
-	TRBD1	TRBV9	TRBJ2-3	CASSTQQGDTDTQYF	TGTGCCAGCAGCACACAACAGGGGGATACAGATACGCAGTATTTT
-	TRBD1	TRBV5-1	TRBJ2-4	CASSPEKGTGSLAKNIQYF	TGCGCCAGCAGCCCGGAGAAAGGGACAGGGTCCTTAGCCAAAAACATTCAGTACTTC
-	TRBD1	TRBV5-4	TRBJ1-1	CASSLETGGVWTEAFF	TGTGCCAGCAGCTTAGAAACAGGGGGCGTTTGGACTGAAGCTTTCTTT
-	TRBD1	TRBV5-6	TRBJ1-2	CASSLSGQGVGYTF	TGTGCCAGCAGCTTGTCGGGACAGGGGGTCGGCTACACCTTC
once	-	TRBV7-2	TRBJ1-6	CASSLEPAQPLHF	TGTGCCAGCAGCTTAGAACCAGCGCAGCCCCTCCACTTT
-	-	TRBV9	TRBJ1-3	CASSVVAETGNTIYF	TGTGCCAGCAGCGTAGTGGCGGAAACTGGAAACACCATATATTTT
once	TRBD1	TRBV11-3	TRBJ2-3	CASSIRGQDTQYF	TGTGCCAGCTCCATCAGGGGGCAAGATACGCAGTATTTT
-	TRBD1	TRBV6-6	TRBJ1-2	CASSYGTGALHYGYTF	TGTGCCAGCAGTTACGGGACAGGGGCTCTTCACTATGGCTACACCTTC
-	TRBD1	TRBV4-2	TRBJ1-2	CASSARTGDGYGYTF	TGTGCCAGCAGCGCCCGGACAGGGGACGGCTATGGCTACACCTTC
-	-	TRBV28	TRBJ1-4	CASSLTAEKLFF	TGTGCCAGCAGTTTAACAGCCGAAAAACTGTTTTTT
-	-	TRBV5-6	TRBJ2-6	CASRLGISGANVLTF	TGTGCCAGCAGACTTGGGATAAGTGGGGCCAACGTCCTGACTTTC
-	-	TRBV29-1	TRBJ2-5	CSVTETGGFQETQYF	TGCAGCGTTACCGAGACAGGAGGGTTTCAAGAGACCCAGTACTTC
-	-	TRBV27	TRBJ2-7	CASSLSSAGWFYEQYF	TGTGCCAGCAGTTTATCGTCAGCCGGGTGGTTCTACGAGCAGTACTTC
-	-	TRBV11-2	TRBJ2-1	CASSLGRTTGFNEQFF	TGTGCCAGCAGCTTAGGACGGACAACTGGTTTCAATGAGCAGTTCTTC
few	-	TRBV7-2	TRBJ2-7	CASSLHSGGLYEQYF	TGTGCCAGCAGCTTACACAGCGGAGGATTGTACGAGCAGTACTTC
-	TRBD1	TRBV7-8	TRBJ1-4	CASSGGTGIGILFF	TGTGCCAGCAGTGGCGGGACAGGGATAGGGATACTGTTTTTT
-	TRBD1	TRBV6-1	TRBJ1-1	CASSGGTGSTEAFF	TGTGCCAGCAGTGGGGGGACAGGGAGCACTGAAGCTTTCTTT
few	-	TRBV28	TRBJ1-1	CAISPWDPKTEAFF	TGTGCCATCAGCCCCTGGGATCCCAAAACTGAAGCTTTCTTT
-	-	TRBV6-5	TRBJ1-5	CASSVDTDNYQPQHF	TGTGCCAGCAGCGTAGACACCGACAACTATCAGCCCCAGCATTTT
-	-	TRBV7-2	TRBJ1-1	CASSQVNTEAFF	TGTGCCAGCAGCCAAGTGAACACTGAAGCTTTCTTT
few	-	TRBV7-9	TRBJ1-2	CASSPDSNYGYTF	TGTGCCAGCAGCCCTGACAGCAACTATGGCTACACCTTC
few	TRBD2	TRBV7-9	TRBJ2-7	CASSPEGLAVSSYEQYF	TGTGCCAGCAGCCCGGAGGGACTAGCGGTTAGCTCCTACGAGCAGTACTTC
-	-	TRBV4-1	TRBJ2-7	CASSQGSGSYEQYF	TGCGCCAGCAGCCAAGGAAGCGGTTCCTACGAGCAGTACTTC
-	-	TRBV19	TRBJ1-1	CASSRGTRRGSTEAFF	TGTGCCAGTAGTCGCGGGACTAGGAGGGGAAGTACTGAAGCTTTCTTT
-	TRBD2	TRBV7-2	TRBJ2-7	CASSFSVPASGRTYEQYF	TGTGCCAGCAGCTTTTCGGTCCCCGCTAGCGGGAGGACCTACGAGCAGTACTTC
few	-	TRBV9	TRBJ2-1	CASSVNSGEQFF	TGTGCCAGCAGCGTGAACTCAGGAGAGCAGTTCTTC
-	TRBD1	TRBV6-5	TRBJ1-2	CASRIQGADGYTF	TGTGCCAGCAGGATACAGGGGGCGGATGGCTACACCTTC
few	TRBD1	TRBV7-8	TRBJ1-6	CASSLARQGSSYNSPLHF	TGTGCCAGCAGCTTAGCGCGACAGGGGAGCTCCTATAATTCACCCCTCCACTTT
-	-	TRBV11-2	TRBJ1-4	CASSLDLTGDNEKLFF	TGTGCCAGCAGCTTAGATCTTACCGGGGATAATGAAAAACTGTTTTTT
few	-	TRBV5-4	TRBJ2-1	CASSFLRGDEQFF	TGTGCCAGCAGTTTCCTCAGAGGGGATGAGCAGTTCTTC
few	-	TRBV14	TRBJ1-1	CASSQLGTEAFF	TGTGCCAGCAGCCAACTGGGCACTGAAGCTTTCTTT
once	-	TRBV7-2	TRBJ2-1	CASSLVFNEQFF	TGTGCCAGCAGCTTAGTTTTCAATGAGCAGTTCTTC
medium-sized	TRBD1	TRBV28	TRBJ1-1	CASSPIGTGEAFF	TGTGCCAGCAGTCCCATTGGGACAGGAGAAGCTTTCTTT
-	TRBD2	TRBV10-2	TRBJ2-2	CASSQRTSGRSQNTGELFF	TGCGCCAGCAGCCAGAGGACTAGCGGGAGGTCTCAGAACACCGGGGAGCTGTTTTTT
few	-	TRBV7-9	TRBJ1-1	CASSPGGSGEAFF	TGTGCCAGCAGCCCTGGTGGGTCCGGTGAAGCTTTCTTT
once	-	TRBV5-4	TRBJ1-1	CASSLFRMNTEAFF	TGTGCCAGCAGCTTGTTTAGAATGAACACTGAAGCTTTCTTT